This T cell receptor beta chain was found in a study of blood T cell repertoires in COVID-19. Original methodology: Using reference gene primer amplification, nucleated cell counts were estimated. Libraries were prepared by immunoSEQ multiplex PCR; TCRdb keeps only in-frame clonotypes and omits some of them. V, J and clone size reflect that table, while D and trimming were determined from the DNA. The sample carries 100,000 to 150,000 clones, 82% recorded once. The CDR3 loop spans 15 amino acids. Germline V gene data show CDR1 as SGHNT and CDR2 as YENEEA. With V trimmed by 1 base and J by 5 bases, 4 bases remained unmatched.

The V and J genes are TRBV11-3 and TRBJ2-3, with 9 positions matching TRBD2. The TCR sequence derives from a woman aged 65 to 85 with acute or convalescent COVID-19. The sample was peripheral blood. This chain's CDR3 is CASSLGSGGLDTQYF. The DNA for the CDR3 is TGTGCCAGCAGCTTAGGTAGCGGGGGACTAGATACGCAGTATTTT. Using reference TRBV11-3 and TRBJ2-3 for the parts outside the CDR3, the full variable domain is EAGVVQSPRYKIIEKKQPVAFWCNPISGHNTLYWYLQNLGQGPELLIRYENEEAVDDSQLPKDRFSAERLKGVDSTLKIQPAELGDSAVYLCASSLGSGGLDTQYFGPGTRLTVL.